These 7 T cell receptor beta chains were all obtained from the same sample, sequenced in a study of preoperative IRX-2 immunotherapy in early breast cancer. Treatment of the sample: preoperative locoregional IRX-2 cytokine immunotherapy. The data were produced by immunoSEQ multiplex PCR, yet TCRdb's version contains in-frame clones alone and is incomplete. The sample includes 39,000 or so clones, around 77% of them seen just once. The sample was tumor tissue, taken after IRX-2 immunotherapy. The receptors derive from a human donor with breast cancer.

A few counts support this clone. The rearrangement joins TRBV23-1 to TRBJ1-3; a weak D match, TRBD1 (6 bases). TRBV23-1 is given ORF status, its function remaining uncertain. V was cut by 6 bases and J by 2 bases, with 17 bases left in between. CDR3 length equals 16 residues. The CDR3 coding sequence is TGCGCCAGCAGCCAAGAGAAGGCAGGGGCTGGAAACACCATATATTTT. This gives the protein CASSQEKAGAGNTIYF.

This chain uses TRBV28 with TRBJ2-3; 7 bases fit TRBD2. The V gene end was trimmed by 7 bases and the J gene end by 2 bases; junction bases not matched to a gene: 9. Germline CDR1 reads MDHEN; CDR2 reads SYDVKM. The CDR3 spans 15 residues. This CDR3 reads CASKPAGVNTDTQYF. The CDR3 nucleotides are TGTGCCAGCAAGCCGGCGGGAGTAAACACAGATACGCAGTATTTT.

The rearrangement uses TRBV5-1 and TRBJ1-6; no clear D gene. The V gene lost 3 bases and the J gene lost 5 bases, with 15 bases spanning the gap. This CDR3 spans 16 amino acids. CDR1 is SGHRS, CDR2 YFSETQ, per germline. The DNA for the CDR3 is TGCGCCAGCAGCTCCCGACCATCTGGGGATAATTCACCCCTCCACTTT. Amino acid sequence: CASSSRPSGDNSPLHF.

The chain uses TRBV19 and TRBJ1-1; 11 nucleotides align to TRBD1. This CDR3 has 18 amino acids. CDR1 and CDR2 (germline): LNHDA, SQIVND (reference sequence). Trimming removed 0 bases from V and 0 bases from J; junction bases left unmatched: 6. The CDR3, as DNA: TGTGCCAGTAGTATAGATTCCGGGACAGGGGGGATGAACACTGAAGCTTTCTTT. Residues: CASSIDSGTGGMNTEAFF.

The chain joins TRBV6-8 to TRBJ2-7; 14 nucleotides line up with TRBD2. CDR3 length equals 15 residues. V trimming: 5 bases; J trimming: 5 bases; junction bases outside the gene matches: 5. Per germline, CDR1 MNHGY and CDR2 SAAAGT. The CDR3 loop is CASSVGTSGGHEQYF. The CDR3 DNA sequence: TGTGCCAGCAGTGTGGGGACTAGCGGGGGCCACGAGCAGTACTTC.

In DNA, the CDR3 is TGTGCCAGCAGTTCCGGGGGACAGGGTTTCTACGAGCAGTACTTC. It yields the protein CASSSGGQGFYEQYF. The J gene is TRBJ2-7, the V gene TRBV28; 9 nucleotides align to TRBD1. V lost 4 bases and J lost 3; bases outside the gene matches: 7. This CDR3 contains 15 residues. Germline V gene sequence: CDR1 MDHEN, CDR2 SYDVKM.

This clone is judged medium-sized (0.01 to 0.1%). V gene TRBV15 combines with J gene TRBJ2-2; maybe TRBD2 (6 bases). Trimming cost V 0 bases and J 5 bases, with 13 bases left between them. The CDR3 sequence is 16 residues long. Germline CDR1 and CDR2: LNHNV and YYDKDF (reference sequence). The CDR3 nucleotides are TGTGCCACCAGCAGAGATCCCGGGGGAAGGACCGGGGAGCTGTTTTTT. It codes for CATSRDPGGRTGELFF. Using reference TRBV15 and TRBJ2-2 for the parts outside the CDR3, the full variable domain is DAMVIQNPRYQVTQFGKPVTLSCSQTLNHNVMYWYQQKSSQAPKLLFHYYDKDFNNEADTPDNFQSRRPNTSFCFLDIRSPGLGDTAMYLCATSRDPGGRTGELFFGEGSRLTVL.